The present TCR beta chain was sequenced within a study of T cell repertoires in cytomegalovirus infection. On the study more broadly: Both CMV infection and a matching HLA type were indicated by public TCR beta signatures. Points from the study as a whole: Cumulated frequencies of public TCR beta families served to identify carriers of CMV plus the relevant HLA. HLA-C-restricted CMV-specific TCR beta clonotypes prevailed in the ex vivo response.

This clonotype was found a few times. Its antigen is undetermined. TCRdb analysed the reads with MiXCR anew, one entry per CDR3 protein. Of roughly 860,000 distinct CDR3 sequences listed, approximately 32% are singletons. This specimen consisted of cultured CD8+ T cells from PBMCs, obtained from culture after CMV antigen stimulation. The sequence came from a human donor in good health (CMV status not recorded). Some clones in this sample may be carry-over from other donors' samples.

The CDR3 nucleotides are TGTGCCAGCAGCTTGGGCTCCACACCCGGGGAGACCCAGTACTTC. Protein sequence: CASSLGSTPGETQYF. The rearrangement links TRBV7-6 to TRBJ2-5; no definite D call. The CDR3 is 15 residues long. Germline lookup yields CDR1 SGHVS and CDR2 FNYEAQ. V was clipped by 3 bases and J by 5 bases, with 16 bases between them.